This T cell receptor (beta chain) derives from a study of beta chain features in type 1 diabetes. Study context: Across every sample, 85 million to 120 million sorted cells were examined in total. Findings and caveats of the study: Still unanswered here is whether HLA type influences TCRB rearrangement. Across all four CD4+ subsets, people with type 1 diabetes showed modestly shorter TCRB CDR3s.

CD45RO/CCR7/CD25/CD127/CD95/CD27 sorting isolated CD4+ naive, central memory, regulatory and stem cell-like memory cells. About this clone: Its antigen remains unknown.

The sequenced template was cDNA made from the entire isolated RNA. Sequencing used immunoSEQ multiplex PCR; TCRdb keeps in-frame clones, though not all of them. The sample consists of 300,000 to 450,000 clones, 9.6% of them appearing once. The TCR originated in a man aged 25-45 years with type 1 diabetes. The sequenced sample was central memory CD4+ T cells from blood.

The CDR3 coding sequence is TGTGCCAGCAGCTTCCCCCTGGGGGAAATGAGCGGGGAGCTGTTTTTT. Protein product: CASSFPLGEMSGELFF. The chain combines TRBV7-3 with TRBJ2-2; D possibly uses TRBD1 or TRBD2 (5 bases each). CDR1 SGHTA and CDR2 FQGTGA come from the germline V gene. CDR3 size: 16 residues. The V gene lost 3 bases and the J gene lost 7 bases, with 18 bases spanning the gap.